These 9 T cell receptor beta chains were sequenced from one sample in a study of T-cell reconstitution after alpha-beta-depleted transplantation in children. Unique molecular identifiers were used to barcode this TCRbeta library. TCRdb ran MiXCR on the PCR reads and lists one entry per CDR3 protein. Of roughly 790,000 distinct CDR3 sequences in the sample, 15% to 20% were seen once. Sequencing was performed on PBMCs, mostly from graft donor cells, taken 360 days after TCRalphabeta/CD19-depleted stem cell transplant. These receptors were obtained from a male patient aged 5 to 17 who had a stem cell transplant for acute lymphoblastic leukemia, so the T cells may come from the graft donor.

This clonotype has just a few counts. The chain employs TRBV6-5 and TRBJ1-5; TRBD1 aligns across 8 bases. Germline values: CDR1 MNHEY, CDR2 SVGAGI. The ends lost 7 bases at V and 4 bases at J; junction bases unmatched: 6. CDR3 length: 14 amino acids. The chain's CDR3 is CASNIQGVNQPQHF. The CDR3 coding sequence is TGTGCCAGCAACATACAGGGGGTAAATCAGCCCCAGCATTTT.

This clonotype was counted between two and nine times. The chain joins TRBV20-1 to TRBJ1-2; D gene uncertain. The germline V and J ends were trimmed by 5 bases and 1 base, with 14 bases remaining between them. This CDR3 has 14 residues. CDR1 is DFQATT and CDR2 is SNEGSKA in the germline V gene (reference sequence). The CDR3 bases are TGCAGTGCTTATATACCAGGACTTAACTATGGCTACACCTTC. Translated: CSAYIPGLNYGYTF.

The chain carries TRBV12-5 and TRBJ1-2, with 7 bases fitting TRBD1. This CDR3 is 15 amino acids long. The V gene's germline CDR1 is LGHNT and CDR2 FRNRAP. V was clipped by 0 bases and J by 2 bases; unmatched bases: 3. The CDR3 DNA is TGTGCTAGTGGTTTGGTACCGGGACAGAACTATGGCTACACCTTC. Protein: CASGLVPGQNYGYTF.

This clonotype appeared many times. The chain uses TRBV29-1 and TRBJ2-1; 7 bases align to TRBD2. CDR1 and CDR2 (germline): SQVTM, ANQGSEA. V shed 1 base, J shed 1 base, and the junction held 1 base outside the gene matches. This CDR3 comprises 14 residues. The CDR3 nucleotides read TGCAGCGTTGAAGGCGGGAGATCCTACAATGAGCAGTTCTTC. It is translated as CSVEGGRSYNEQFF.

The sample holds a few counts of this clonotype. J is TRBJ1-2 and V is TRBV18; D is ambiguous. CDR3 length: 13 residues. CDR1 and CDR2 from the germline V gene are KGHSH and LQKENI. V was cut by 2 bases and J by 2 bases, with 6 bases left in between. CDR3: CASSPSGNYGYTF. In nucleotides, the CDR3 is TGTGCCAGCTCACCAAGTGGAAACTATGGCTACACCTTC. The whole variable domain, filled in from reference TRBV18 and TRBJ1-2, reads NAGVMQNPRHLVRRRGQEARLRCSPMKGHSHVYWYRQLPEEGLKFMVYLQKENIIDESGMPKERFSAEFPKEGPSILRIQQVVRGDSAAYFCASSPSGNYGYTFGSGTRLTVV.

The rearrangement links TRBV14 to TRBJ2-1; maybe TRBD2 (7 bases). Per the germline V gene, CDR1 is SGHDN and CDR2 is FVKESK. With 4 bases removed from V and 5 bases from J, the gap between germline ends came to 18 bases. The CDR3 loop spans 16 amino acids. The CDR3 is CASSPQTGGPHNEQFF. In nucleotides, the CDR3 is TGTGCCAGCAGCCCGCAAACCGGGGGGCCCCACAATGAGCAGTTCTTC.

The chain couples TRBV20-1 to TRBJ2-3, with a weak D call TRBD2 (5 bases). Per germline, CDR1 DFQATT and CDR2 SNEGSKA (reference sequence). V shed 5 bases and J shed 4 bases, with 16 bases lying between them. The CDR3 is 14 residues long. CDR3 DNA: TGCAGTGCTCGGAAGCGGATCGAACCAGATACGCAGTATTTT. This translates into CSARKRIEPDTQYF.

This clonotype was observed a few times. The chain is built from TRBV20-1 and TRBJ2-5, with 11 bases aligning to TRBD2. The germline V gene encodes CDR1 DFQATT and CDR2 SNEGSKA (reference sequence). Losses at the gene ends were 0 bases for V and 10 bases for J; bases not matched to a gene: 22. The CDR3 loop spans 19 amino acids. The CDR3 DNA reads TGCAGTGCTAGAGACAGAAAAGCACTAGCGGGAGTTCCCCTTCCTTTCCAGTACTTC. It translates to CSARDRKALAGVPLPFQYF.

The table lists this clonotype with a few counts. The chain couples TRBV5-1 to TRBJ2-1; TRBD2 matches 8 bases. The CDR3 is 14 residues long. Germline loops: CDR1 SGHRS, CDR2 YFSETQ. J was trimmed by 8 bases and V by 4 bases; bases with no gene match: 8. As DNA, the CDR3 is TGCGCCAGCAGCACGAGCGGGAGTTGGTATGAGCAGTTCTTC. Translating gives CASSTSGSWYEQFF. Based on the CDR3 plus reference TRBV5-1 and TRBJ2-1, the full variable domain is KAGVTQTPRYLIKTRGQQVTLSCSPISGHRSVSWYQQTPGQGLQFLFEYFSETQRNKGNFPGRFSGRQFSNSRSEMNVSTLELGDSALYLCASSTSGSWYEQFFGPGTRLTVL.